These 28 T cell receptor beta chains were all obtained from the same sample, sequenced in a study of T cells after yellow fever vaccination. TCRdb independently ran MiXCR on the 5' RACE reads; one entry per CDR3 protein. The sample consists of some 300,000 distinct CDR3 sequences, more than 3% of them appearing once. Sequenced material: PBMCs, taken on the day of the yellow fever booster vaccination. Every receptor here comes from a man aged 18 to 29 who received the YFV17D yellow fever vaccine.

This clonotype was counted between two and nine times. The gene calls are TRBV5-1 and TRBJ2-3, with 10 bases identical to TRBD2. Germline V gene sequence: CDR1 SGHRS, CDR2 YFSETQ. The trim removed 4 bases at V and 2 bases at J, leaving 4 bases unmatched. The CDR3 has 15 residues. The CDR3 DNA reads TGCGCCAGCAGCACCGGGACTAGCGACACAGATACGCAGTATTTT. It specifies CASSTGTSDTDTQYF.

This clonotype was recorded many times. J is TRBJ1-1 and V is TRBV7-9; the D gene is possibly TRBD1 (5 bases). This CDR3 has 13 amino acids. Germline V lookup: CDR1 SEHNR, CDR2 FQNEAQ (reference sequence). V was shortened by 5 bases and J by 10 bases, with 17 bases between the two germline ends. For the CDR3, the DNA is TGTGCCAGCAGCGCTAGGAGGGACGGAGCAGCTTTCTTT. Its protein product is CASSARRDGAAFF.

The table lists this clonotype with a few counts. The chain employs TRBV4-1 and TRBJ1-1; D perhaps matches TRBD1 (6 bases). The germline V gene has CDR1 MGHRA and CDR2 YSYEKL. The CDR3 extends over 17 amino acids. V was trimmed by 1 base and J by 1 base, leaving 16 bases between them. CDR3 in amino acids: CASSQGWGGKGNTEAFF. In DNA form, the CDR3 reads TGCGCCAGCAGCCAAGGATGGGGGGGCAAGGGGAACACTGAAGCTTTCTTT.

The chain links TRBV4-3 to TRBJ1-2; 9 bases align to TRBD1. CDR1 LGHNA and CDR2 YSLEER come from the germline V gene. The CDR3 is made up of 15 amino acids. V trimming: 5 bases; J trimming: 0 bases; junction bases outside the gene matches: 4. DNA for the CDR3: TGCGCCAGCAGCTTCCGGACAGGGGCTAACTATGGCTACACCTTC. Encoded protein: CASSFRTGANYGYTF.

This clonotype appeared a few times. V usage is TRBV6-5 and J usage is TRBJ1-2; D possibly corresponds to TRBD1 (6 bases). Germline CDR1 MNHEY, CDR2 SVGAGI. The CDR3 contains 12 residues. V lost 7 bases to trimming and J lost 8 bases, with 14 bases between them. CDR3 sequence: CASTKGGAGYTF. The CDR3 nucleotides are TGTGCCAGCACCAAGGGGGGGGCAGGCTACACCTTC.

There are a few counts of this clonotype. The chain carries TRBV7-3 and TRBJ2-6; the D gene is possibly TRBD1 (5 bases). Germline CDR1 SGHTA, CDR2 FQGTGA. Trimming took 5 bases from V and 1 from J, leaving 15 bases between them. This CDR3 region has 17 residues. CDR3 in DNA: TGTGCCAGCAGCCCCCCGTGGCAGGGATCTGGGGCCAACGTCCTGACTTTC. This codes for CASSPPWQGSGANVLTF.

This clonotype was seen many times. The V call is TRBV5-1, the J call TRBJ2-1; possibly TRBD1 for D (6 bases). This CDR3 has 14 amino acids. V gave up 5 bases and J gave up 8 bases, with 17 bases separating them. CDR1 is SGHRS, CDR2 YFSETQ, per germline. The CDR3 is CASSLDPGVDEQFF. The CDR3 DNA sequence: TGCGCCAGCAGTTTAGACCCAGGGGTGGATGAGCAGTTCTTC.

This clonotype was counted ten times or more. The V call is TRBV7-9, the J call TRBJ2-7, with D tentatively TRBD1 (6 bases). Germline V lookup: CDR1 SEHNR, CDR2 FQNEAQ (reference sequence). V was shortened by 4 bases and J by 7 bases, with 11 bases between the two germline ends. This CDR3 has 12 residues. Here the CDR3 reads CASSSGTQEQYF. The CDR3, as DNA: TGTGCCAGCAGCTCCGGGACACAGGAGCAGTACTTC.

This clonotype has more than one count but fewer than ten. The V and J genes are TRBV10-2 and TRBJ1-1, with a tentative D call TRBD1 (5 bases). Germline assignment: CDR1 WSHSY and CDR2 SAAADI. Trimming removed 0 bases at V and 3 bases at J, with 14 bases between. The CDR3 sequence is 16 residues long. CDR3 nucleotides: TGCGCCAGCAGTGAGTCGGACACCTATGAATACACTGAAGCTTTCTTT. Translation: CASSESDTYEYTEAFF.

This clonotype appeared many times. The V and J genes are TRBV12-3 or TRBV12-4 and TRBJ1-1; possibly TRBD1 for D (6 bases). The CDR3 sequence is 15 residues long. V was trimmed by 0 bases and J by 9 bases, leaving 17 bases between them. As DNA, the CDR3 is TGTGCCAGCAGTTTAGCGCAAACGGGGGGCGGTCAAGCTTTCTTT. Its translation is CASSLAQTGGGQAFF.

This clonotype was observed at least ten times. The J gene is TRBJ1-4, the V gene TRBV6-6; D is uncertain. Germline V gives CDR1 MNHNY, CDR2 SVGAGI (reference sequence). V shed 4 bases and J shed 8 bases, with 17 bases lying between them. The CDR3 is made up of 15 amino acids. CDR3 sequence reads: CASSSYGLLWEKLFF. As DNA, the CDR3 is TGTGCCAGCAGTTCGTACGGTCTCCTGTGGGAAAAACTGTTTTTT.

This clonotype was counted ten times or more. The rearrangement uses TRBV10-1 and TRBJ2-7; D is unclear. CDR3 length: 15 residues. V shed 8 bases and J shed 0 bases, with 17 bases lying between them. Germline V gives CDR1 WNHNN, CDR2 SYGVQD (reference sequence). The CDR3 sequence: CASAAGDANSYEQYF. CDR3 DNA sequence: TGCGCCAGCGCGGCCGGAGACGCTAACTCCTACGAGCAGTACTTC.

This clonotype was picked up many times. The genes are TRBV7-2 and TRBJ2-2; D unresolved. This CDR3 is 12 amino acids long. CDR1 and CDR2 from the germline V gene are SGHTA and FQGNSA. V lost 4 bases and J lost 5, with 5 bases in between. The CDR3 is CASSSFTGELFF. CDR3 nucleotide sequence: TGTGCCAGCAGCTCATTTACCGGGGAGCTGTTTTTT.

This clonotype was seen more than once but under ten times. The chain uses TRBV7-2 and TRBJ1-5; D gene ambiguous. Germline assignment: CDR1 SGHTA and CDR2 FQGNSA. V lost 1 base to trimming and J lost 2 bases, with 9 bases between them. The length of the CDR3 is 15 residues. The CDR3 loop is CASSLVGEGNQPQHF. The CDR3 DNA is TGTGCCAGCAGCTTAGTAGGAGAGGGCAATCAGCCCCAGCATTTT. The full variable domain, its missing parts supplied by reference TRBV7-2 and TRBJ1-5, is GAGVSQSPSNKVTEKGKDVELRCDPISGHTALYWYRQSLGQGLEFLIYFQGNSAPDKSGLPSDRFSAERTGGSVSTLTIQRTQQEDSAVYLCASSLVGEGNQPQHFGDGTRLSIL.

The V call is TRBV20-1, the J call TRBJ1-5, with D possibly TRBD1 on 5 matching bases. Germline CDR1 is DFQATT and CDR2 is SNEGSKA (reference sequence). CDR3 length: 14 residues. Trimming stripped 3 bases from V and 6 bases from J, with 15 bases between. CDR3 sequence reads: CSASGGGPLQPQHF. The CDR3 DNA reads TGCAGTGCTAGTGGGGGGGGTCCCCTTCAGCCCCAGCATTTT.

This clonotype was seen at least ten times. J is TRBJ1-2 and V is TRBV27, with 7 bases aligning to TRBD1. V lost 8 bases and J lost 8; bases outside the gene matches: 11. Germline loops: CDR1 MNHEY, CDR2 SMNVEV (reference sequence). The CDR3 extends over 13 amino acids. The CDR3 here is CASGRRQGRGYTF. Written as DNA, the CDR3 is TGTGCCAGCGGAAGGCGACAGGGCAGAGGCTACACCTTC.

This clonotype was detected ten times or more. The CDR3 protein is CASSLARGRGYGYTF. CDR3 sequence (DNA): TGTGCCAGCAGCTTAGCGCGGGGCAGGGGCTATGGCTACACCTTC. The chain combines TRBV7-2 with TRBJ1-2; D perhaps matches TRBD1 (6 bases). Germline values: CDR1 SGHTA, CDR2 FQGNSA. The CDR3 loop spans 15 amino acids. Trimming removed 0 bases from V and 4 bases from J, with 12 bases in between.

This clonotype was counted many times. Possible read error: a much larger clone is one base away. The V call is TRBV3-2, the J call TRBJ2-7; the listed D gene, TRBD1, was not tested against the DNA. TRBV3-2 is reported as a pseudogene. CDR3 length: 16 residues. In DNA form, the CDR3 reads TGTGCCAGCAGCCAAGATATGGCGGGGCTCGTAGTCGAGCAGTACTTC. Its translation is CASSQDMAGLVVEQYF.

This clonotype occurred many times. CDR3 sequence: CASSSRGGEQYF. The CDR3 DNA reads TGTGCCAGCAGTTCCAGGGGTGGCGAGCAGTACTTC. This sequence joins TRBV12-3 or TRBV12-4 and TRBJ2-7, with D possibly TRBD1 on 6 matching bases. Trimming took 4 bases from V and 6 from J, leaving 10 bases between them. The CDR3 length is 12 residues.

This clonotype was observed a handful of times. The chain employs TRBV4-1 and TRBJ1-5, with D unclear. Germline values: CDR1 MGHRA, CDR2 YSYEKL. CDR3 size: 15 residues. V was clipped by 0 bases and J by 9 bases, with 15 bases between them. The CDR3 DNA reads as TGCGCCAGCAGCCAAGATGCAAAAGGCAGCGTGCCCCAGCATTTT. Translation gives CASSQDAKGSVPQHF.

V is TRBV7-6 and J is TRBJ2-5, with TRBD1 as a possible D gene (7 bases). Germline V gene lookup returns CDR1 SGHVS and CDR2 FNYEAQ. CDR3 size: 15 residues. V lost 8 bases to trimming and J lost 5 bases, with 21 bases between them. The CDR3, as DNA: TGTGCCAGCCTCTTCACAGGGGACTTCGGGGAGACCCAGTACTTC. It specifies CASLFTGDFGETQYF.

This clonotype was recorded many times. The J gene is TRBJ2-7, the V gene TRBV29-1, with D hard to call. Trimming took 3 bases from V and 6 from J, leaving 9 bases between them. Per the germline V gene, CDR1 is SQVTM and CDR2 is ANQGSEA. The CDR3 is 11 amino acids. The CDR3 sequence is CSVDDSTEQYF. CDR3 DNA: TGCAGCGTTGATGACTCAACCGAGCAGTACTTC.

The V call is TRBV12-3 or TRBV12-4, the J call TRBJ1-1; possibly TRBD1 for D (5 bases). V lost 6 bases and J lost 10, with 15 bases in between. The CDR3 totals 12 residues. Here the CDR3 reads CASSLQGFRAFF. The CDR3 DNA follows: TGTGCCAGCAGCCTCCAGGGTTTTCGAGCTTTCTTT.

This clonotype was counted between two and nine times. The V call is TRBV18, the J call TRBJ1-2; D ambiguous. The CDR3 has 14 residues. V gave up 0 bases and J gave up 5 bases, with 10 bases separating them. Per germline, CDR1 KGHSH and CDR2 LQKENI. The chain's CDR3 is CASSPPSDLYGYTF. CDR3 coding DNA: TGTGCCAGCTCACCACCTAGTGATTTGTATGGCTACACCTTC. The entire variable domain, with the rest obtained from reference TRBV18 and TRBJ1-2, is as follows: NAGVMQNPRHLVRRRGQEARLRCSPMKGHSHVYWYRQLPEEGLKFMVYLQKENIIDESGMPKERFSAEFPKEGPSILRIQQVVRGDSAAYFCASSPPSDLYGYTFGSGTRLTVV.

This clonotype was seen ten or more times. The rearrangement joins TRBV6-2 or TRBV6-3 to TRBJ2-6, with D possibly matching TRBD2 (6 bases). V lost 6 bases, J lost 0 bases, and 15 bases lay in between. This CDR3 contains 17 residues. The germline CDR1 and CDR2 sequences are MNHEY and SVGEGT. CDR3 in amino acids: CASRGRLDFSGANVLTF. The CDR3 DNA reads as TGTGCCAGCAGGGGTAGACTAGATTTCTCTGGGGCCAACGTCCTGACTTTC.

CDR3 DNA sequence: TGTGCCTGGAGCCCGGGGGTCTGGAGGGGGAAATACGAGCAGTACTTC. Amino acids: CAWSPGVWRGKYEQYF. The rearrangement links TRBV30 to TRBJ2-7, with D perhaps assigned TRBD1 or TRBD2 (6 bases each). Germline CDR1 is GTSNPN and CDR2 is SVGIG (reference sequence). V lost 3 bases and J 4 bases, leaving 22 bases between the germline ends. The CDR3 runs 16 residues. Together with reference TRBV30 and TRBJ2-7, the CDR3 gives the full variable domain: SQTIHQWPATLVQPVGSPLSLECTVEGTSNPNLYWYRQAAGRGLQLLFYSVGIGQISSEVPQNLSASRPQDRQFILSSKKLLLSDSGFYLCAWSPGVWRGKYEQYFGPGTRLTVT.

This chain connects TRBV11-2 to TRBJ2-1; unclear D gene. The V and J ends lost 1 base and 7 bases respectively, with 11 bases between them. The CDR3 consists of 14 residues. CDR1 and CDR2 from the germline V gene are SGHAT and FQNNGV. This CDR3 reads CASSLGSVGNEQFF. CDR3 bases: TGTGCCAGCAGCTTAGGGAGTGTGGGGAATGAGCAGTTCTTC.

This chain's CDR3 is CASSFGRTYEQYF. The CDR3 bases are TGTGCCAGCAGTTTTGGGAGAACATACGAGCAGTACTTC. The genes are TRBV27 and TRBJ2-7, with a possible D match to TRBD2 (5 bases). The CDR3 is 13 amino acids. CDR1 MNHEY and CDR2 SMNVEV come from the germline V gene (reference sequence). V lost 3 bases to trimming and J lost 4 bases, with 10 bases between them.